This T cell receptor (beta chain) is drawn from a study of T cell therapy after organ transplantation. Study at large: T cells were expanded 2 to 3 weeks with 30 CMV class I/II epitopes.

Study-wide points: Post-therapy CD8 clonality change correlated inversely with pretherapy clonality. Reconstitution after therapy seemingly combined transferred and product-undetected endogenous clonotypes.

A word on this clone: Its specificity is unknown.

Measured with immunoSEQ multiplex PCR; TCRdb has only the in-frame clones, and not every one. Here the sample spans more than 850 clones, about two thirds being singletons. The CDR3 consists of 15 residues. V dropped 2 bases and J dropped 4 bases, with 13 bases sitting between them. Per germline, CDR1 SGHDT and CDR2 YYEEEE. The time point: 4-8 weeks after completion of therapy. This receptor was taken from a human patient who had received a solid organ transplant and had CMV disease. Some T cells may have come from the graft donor. The chain employs TRBV5-6 and TRBJ1-5, with D tentatively TRBD1 (5 bases). The material was CD8+ T cells from blood, obtained after autologous CMV-specific T cell therapy. CDR3 amino acids: CASSLGVVGNQPQHF. DNA for the CDR3: TGTGCCAGCAGCTTAGGGGTCGTCGGGAATCAGCCCCAGCATTTT.